The clone carrying this TCR beta chain was counted ten times or more. The antigen remains undetermined. This entry comes from a study of metastatic and nonmetastatic thyroid tumors. Across the whole study: From malignant and benign thyroid patients, repertoires in blood and in tumor or nodule tissue were compared. Broader study findings: Across blood and tumor, TCR beta diversity in malignant thyroid tumors was reportedly significantly higher than in benign nodules.

The CDR3 runs 14 residues. CDR1 is WSHSY, CDR2 SAAADI, per germline. V lost 4 bases to trimming and J lost 2 bases; unmatched junction nucleotides: 5. In the original processing: Using the CDR3 differences seen across clinicopathological groups, the authors built a distant-metastasis classifier for papillary thyroid cancer, which was meant to discriminate distant-metastatic patients. TCRdb re-clonotyped the PCR reads via MiXCR. Clone size and V and J calls follow TCRdb, not the original study. This sample has about 39,000 clones, with about 12% found just once. Thyroid surgery was performed in patients who had received no treatment beforehand.

The TCR was taken from a male donor with papillary thyroid cancer or a benign thyroid nodule (not recorded which). Some clones in this sample may be carry-over from other donors' samples. The sequenced sample was blood. The rearrangement joins TRBV10-2 to TRBJ2-7; 7 bases are a match to TRBD2. The CDR3 sequence is CASSGGTIAYEQYF. The CDR3 DNA follows: TGCGCCAGCAGTGGGGGGACTATCGCCTACGAGCAGTACTTC.